This TCR beta chain was captured by sequencing in a study of blood T cell repertoires in COVID-19. Study information: Nucleic acid was either cDNA or gDNA, and it came from T cells, B-cell-depleted T cells, or PBMCs.

Individuals drawn from around 25 US areas were about 18 to 100 years old. Within the 2 weeks before study entry, each person in the exposed group met a COVID-19 case. The CDR3 is made up of 15 amino acids. Losses at the gene ends were 10 bases for V and 1 base for J; bases not matched to a gene: 10. CDR1 and CDR2 from the germline V gene are MNHEY and SMNVEV (reference sequence). In the source study's methods: Reference gene primer amplification gave estimated nucleated cell counts. Sequenced by immunoSEQ multiplex PCR; TCRdb stores in-frame clones only, minus some. The V and J calls and clone size are taken from that table; D and trimming were inferred from the DNA. The sample has 250,000 to 300,000 clones, under 90% seen once.

The sequencing input was PBMCs or T cells enriched from blood (not recorded which). The source of this sequence is a woman aged 45-65 years who had been exposed to COVID-19. The rearrangement links TRBV27 to TRBJ2-7; 10 bases line up with TRBD2. The DNA for the CDR3 is TGTGCCACCCAAACCCGGACTAGCGGATCCTACGAGCAGTACTTC. This codes for CATQTRTSGSYEQYF.